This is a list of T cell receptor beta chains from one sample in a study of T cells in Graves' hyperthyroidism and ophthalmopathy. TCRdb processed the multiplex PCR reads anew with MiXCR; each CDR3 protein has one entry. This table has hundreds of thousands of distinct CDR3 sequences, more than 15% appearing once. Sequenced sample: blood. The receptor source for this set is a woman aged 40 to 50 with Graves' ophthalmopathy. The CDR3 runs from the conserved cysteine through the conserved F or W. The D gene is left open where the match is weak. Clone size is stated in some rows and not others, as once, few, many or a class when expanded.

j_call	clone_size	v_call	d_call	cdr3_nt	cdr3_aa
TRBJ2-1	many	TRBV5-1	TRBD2	TGCGCCAGCAGCTTGGCCCCCGTCGGGACTAGCGGTTACAATGAGCAGTTCTTC	CASSLAPVGTSGYNEQFF
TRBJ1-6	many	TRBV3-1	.	TGTGCCAGCAGCCAATCTACTTGGACCTCACCCCTCCACTTT	CASSQSTWTSPLHF
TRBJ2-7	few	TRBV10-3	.	TGTGCCATCAGTGTCGGGATGCTCTACGAGCAGTACTTC	CAISVGMLYEQYF
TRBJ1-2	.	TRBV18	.	TGTGCCAGCTCACCACCGTCAGGGACCCTATATGGCTACACCTTC	CASSPPSGTLYGYTF
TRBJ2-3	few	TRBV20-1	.	TGCAGTGCTAGGGGATTCACAGATACGCAGTATTTT	CSARGFTDTQYF
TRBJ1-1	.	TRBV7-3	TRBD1	TGTGCCAGCAGCTTAAACGCAGGGGGCGGAATCACTGAAGCTTTCTTT	CASSLNAGGGITEAFF
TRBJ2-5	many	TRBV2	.	TGTGCCAGCAGGATTAGTCTCCCGGCCAGAGAGACCCAGTACTTC	CASRISLPARETQYF
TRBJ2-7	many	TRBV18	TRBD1	TGTGCCAGCTCACCTGGGACAGCCTGGGAGCAGTACTTC	CASSPGTAWEQYF
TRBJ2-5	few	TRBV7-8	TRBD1	TGTGCCAGCAGCTTAGGTCGGTCCGGGCCAGGGGGTATTGAGACCCAGTACTTC	CASSLGRSGPGGIETQYF
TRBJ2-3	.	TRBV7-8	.	TGTGCCAGCAGCCCACGGGACACCTACGATACGCAGTATTTT	CASSPRDTYDTQYF
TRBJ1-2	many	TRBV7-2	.	TGTGCCAGCAGCCCTATAGGGACGGGGTATGGCTACACCTTC	CASSPIGTGYGYTF
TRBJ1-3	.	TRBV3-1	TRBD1	TGTGCCAGCAGCCAAGGGACAGGGGGTGGAAACACCATATATTTT	CASSQGTGGGNTIYF
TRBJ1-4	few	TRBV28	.	TGTGCCAGCAGAAAGGATGCAACTAATGAAAAACTGTTTTTT	CASRKDATNEKLFF
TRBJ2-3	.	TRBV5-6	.	TGTGCCAGCAGCTGGGGGGCAGGGTTTGGCACAGATACGCAGTATTTT	CASSWGAGFGTDTQYF
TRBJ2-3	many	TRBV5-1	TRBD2	TGCGCCAGCAGGATCGGACTAGCGGAACCTAGCACAGATACGCAGTATTTT	CASRIGLAEPSTDTQYF
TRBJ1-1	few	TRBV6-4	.	TGTGCCAGCAGTGACTCGGATAACACTGAAGCTTTCTTT	CASSDSDNTEAFF
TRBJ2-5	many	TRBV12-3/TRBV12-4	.	TGTGCCAGCAGTTTTCCCCGGGACGGGGAGCACCAAGAGACCCAGTACTTC	CASSFPRDGEHQETQYF
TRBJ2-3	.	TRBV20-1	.	TGCAGTGCCCAGGGACCCGGCTTGGGTACGCAGTATTTT	CSAQGPGLGTQYF
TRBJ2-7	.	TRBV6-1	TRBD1	TGTGCCAGCAGTCCCCCGGACAGGGGCGACTACGAGCAGTACTTC	CASSPPDRGDYEQYF
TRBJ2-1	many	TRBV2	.	TGTGCCAGCAGTCCGTCAATGAGCTCCTACAATGAGCAGTTCTTC	CASSPSMSSYNEQFF
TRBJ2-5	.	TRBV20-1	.	TGCAGTGCTAGAGATGCCGGGCGGAGTGGGACCCAAGAGACCCAGTACTTC	CSARDAGRSGTQETQYF
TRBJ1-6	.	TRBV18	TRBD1	TGTGCCAGCTCGCCCGGACGGCAGGGGGCTTCCTATAATTCACCCCTCCACTTT	CASSPGRQGASYNSPLHF
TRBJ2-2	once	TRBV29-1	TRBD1	TGCAGCGTTCGGACAGGGGTCACCGGGGAGCTGTTTTTT	CSVRTGVTGELFF
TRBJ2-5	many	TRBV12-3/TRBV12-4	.	TGTGCCAGCAGCTTACGAGGACTCGAGACCCAGTACTTC	CASSLRGLETQYF
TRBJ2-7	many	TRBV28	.	TGTGCCAGCAGTGAAGGCCCCAACTACGAGCAGTACTTC	CASSEGPNYEQYF
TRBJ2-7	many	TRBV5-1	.	TGCGCCAGCAGCCCGCAGGCCTCTGGGATCGAGCAGTACTTC	CASSPQASGIEQYF
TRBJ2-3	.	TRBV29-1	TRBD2	TGCAGCGTTGGCACTAGCGGGGGAGCCCCGATGGGTACGCAGTATTTT	CSVGTSGGAPMGTQYF
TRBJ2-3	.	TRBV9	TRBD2	TGTGCCAGCAGCGTAGGGACTAGCGGGGTTACAGATACGCAGTATTTT	CASSVGTSGVTDTQYF
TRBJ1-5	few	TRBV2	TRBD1	TGTGCCAGCCTAGGGGGCAAGGATATCAATCAGCCCCAGCATTTT	CASLGGKDINQPQHF
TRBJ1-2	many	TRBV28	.	TGTGCCAGCAGTTTTGTTGACTATGGCTACACCTTC	CASSFVDYGYTF
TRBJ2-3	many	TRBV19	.	TGTGCCAGCAGTGGGGGGTACACAGATACGCAGTATTTT	CASSGGYTDTQYF
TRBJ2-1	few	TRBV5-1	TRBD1	TGCGCCAGCAGCTTGATACAGGGGACCTACAATGAGCAGTTCTTC	CASSLIQGTYNEQFF
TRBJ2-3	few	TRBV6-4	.	TGTGCCAGCAGCCCTGGAGAAGACACAGATACGCAGTATTTT	CASSPGEDTDTQYF
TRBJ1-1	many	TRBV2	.	TGTGCCAGCAGTGAATCGACAGCGAACACTGAAGCTTTCTTT	CASSESTANTEAFF
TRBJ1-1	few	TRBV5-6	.	TGTGCCAGCAGCTTGATGGCCAGCACTGAAGCTTTCTTT	CASSLMASTEAFF
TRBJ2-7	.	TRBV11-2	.	TGTGCCAGCAGCTCGGGTTCTCCCTACGAGCAGTACTTC	CASSSGSPYEQYF
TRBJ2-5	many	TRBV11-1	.	TGTGCCAGCAGTCTACGGACTACCTCGGGGACCCAGTACTTC	CASSLRTTSGTQYF
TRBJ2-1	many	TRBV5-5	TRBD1	TGTGCCAGCAGCGTACAGGGGGCCTACAATGAGCAGTTCTTC	CASSVQGAYNEQFF
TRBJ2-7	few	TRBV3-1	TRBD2	TGTGCCAGCAGCCAAGATAGTCCTAGCGGGGGTTTGTACTACGAGCAGTACTTC	CASSQDSPSGGLYYEQYF
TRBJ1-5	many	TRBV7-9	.	TGTGCCAGCAGCCCCTCCGGGGGAAGCAATCAGCCCCAGCATTTT	CASSPSGGSNQPQHF
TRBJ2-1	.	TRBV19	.	TGTGCCAGTAGTGCCAGACAGGTTCCAAATGGTAATGAGCAGTTCTTC	CASSARQVPNGNEQFF
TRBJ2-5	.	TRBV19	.	TGTGCCAGTAAGGGACCGGGACAAGAGACCCAGTACTTC	CASKGPGQETQYF
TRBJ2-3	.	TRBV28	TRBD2	TGTGCCAGCTTGGGACTAGCGGTAGCTAGCACAGATACGCAGTATTTT	CASLGLAVASTDTQYF
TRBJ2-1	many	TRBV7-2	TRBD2	TGTGCCAGCAGCACGAGACTAGCGGGGGGGAGCTCCTACAATGAGCAGTTCTTC	CASSTRLAGGSSYNEQFF
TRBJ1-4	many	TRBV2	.	TGTGCCAGCAGTGAAGAAGGATTCCCTAATGAAAAACTGTTTTTT	CASSEEGFPNEKLFF
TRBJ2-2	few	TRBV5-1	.	TGCGCCAGCAGCTCGGGACTTATCACCGGGGAGCTGTTTTTT	CASSSGLITGELFF
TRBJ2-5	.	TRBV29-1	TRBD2	TGCAGCGTTAACGGACTAGCGGGAGAGACCCAGTACTTC	CSVNGLAGETQYF
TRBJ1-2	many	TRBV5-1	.	TGCGCCAGCAGCTTGGCAGTTAACTATGGCTACACCTTC	CASSLAVNYGYTF
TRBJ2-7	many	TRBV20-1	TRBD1	TGCAGTGCTGAAGCAGGGGGAAGGTACTACGAGCAGTACTTC	CSAEAGGRYYEQYF